The next 21 T cell receptor beta chains were all read from a single sample in a study of cytomegalovirus exposure and HLA in healthy donors. Primers included in the PCR were 60 Vbeta and 13 Jbeta primers. Clones were read by immunoSEQ multiplex PCR, and TCRdb kept only the in-frame ones, dropping some. Found here are approximately 79,000 clones, around 79% of them singletons; the top ten hold less than 6%. The sample taken for sequencing was PBMCs. These receptors came from a male donor in good health and CMV-seropositive.

CDR3 region: CASSGDRVSYNSPLHF. The CDR3 coding sequence is TGTGCCAGCAGTGGGGACAGAGTCTCCTATAATTCACCCCTCCACTTT. J is TRBJ1-6 and V is TRBV6-1; 7 bases match TRBD1. The CDR3 covers 16 residues. CDR1 is MNHNS and CDR2 is SASEGT in the germline V gene. V was pared by 4 bases and J by 0 bases, with 3 bases of the junction left unmatched.

The rearrangement joins TRBV27 to TRBJ2-2, with TRBD1 matching 8 bases. Looked up from germline, CDR1 is MNHEY and CDR2 is SMNVEV (reference sequence). V lost 3 bases to trimming and J lost 5 bases; unmatched junction nucleotides: 2. The CDR3 spans 14 residues. CDR3 sequence (DNA): TGTGCCAGCAGTTTCTACAGGGGGACCGGGGAGCTGTTTTTT. Its translation is CASSFYRGTGELFF.

This rearrangement joins TRBV19 to TRBJ1-2, with 9 nucleotides matching TRBD1. The CDR3 has 15 residues. J gave up 4 bases and V 7 bases, and 10 bases lay outside the gene matches. Germline CDR1 is LNHDA and CDR2 is SQIVND (reference sequence). Here the CDR3 DNA reads TGTGCCAGTACACCAAACAGGGGGCGGATCTATGGCTACACCTTC. Translating gives CASTPNRGRIYGYTF.

V and J are TRBV29-1 and TRBJ2-7; 8 nucleotides line up with TRBD1. The CDR3 has 11 amino acids. With V trimmed by 3 bases and J by 8 bases, 3 bases remained unmatched. The V gene's germline CDR1 is SQVTM and CDR2 ANQGSEA. CDR3 protein: CSVDAGGKQYF. Here the CDR3 DNA reads TGCAGCGTTGACGCAGGGGGCAAGCAGTACTTC.

V usage is TRBV11-2 and J usage is TRBJ2-5; TRBD2 matches at 8 bases. Germline CDR1 SGHAT, CDR2 FQNNGV. This CDR3 is 16 amino acids long. The junction had 13 bases not matched to a gene; V was cut back by 5 bases and J by 5 bases. The CDR3, as DNA: TGTGCCAGCAGCATAAAGAGACGGGGGGGCTGGGAGACCCAGTACTTC. Translating gives CASSIKRRGGWETQYF. Full variable domain (missing parts from reference TRBV11-2 and TRBJ2-5): EAGVAQSPRYKIIEKRQSVAFWCNPISGHATLYWYQQILGQGPKLLIQFQNNGVVDDSQLPKDRFSAERLKGVDSTLKIQPAKLEDSAVYLCASSIKRRGGWETQYFGPGTRLLVL.

The chain recombines TRBV5-4 with TRBJ2-3; TRBD2 is a possible D gene (5 bases). Germline V gene sequence: CDR1 SGHNT, CDR2 YYREEE (reference sequence). V was cut by 2 bases and J by 6 bases, with 13 bases left in between. CDR3 size: 14 residues. The CDR3 region is CASSFGQWTDTQYF. The CDR3 DNA sequence: TGTGCCAGCAGCTTTGGTCAGTGGACTGATACGCAGTATTTT.

The genes are TRBV6-4 and TRBJ2-2; D is ambiguous. With 4 bases removed from V and 2 bases from J, the gap between germline ends came to 8 bases. Germline V gene data show CDR1 as MRHNA and CDR2 as SNTAGT. The CDR3 length is 14 residues. The CDR3 nucleotides are TGTGCCAGCAGTGGAGAGATTAACACCGGGGAGCTGTTTTTT. This codes for CASSGEINTGELFF.

Here the CDR3 DNA reads TGTGCCAGTAGTAGGTTGCGGGGGTTGTCCTACGAGCAGTACTTC. Protein sequence: CASSRLRGLSYEQYF. The rearrangement links TRBV19 to TRBJ2-7; TRBD2 matches 7 bases. CDR3 length: 15 residues. CDR1 and CDR2 (germline): LNHDA, SQIVND (reference sequence). J was trimmed by 1 base and V by 4 bases; bases with no gene match: 7.

This sequence joins TRBV19 and TRBJ1-1; a possible D gene is TRBD1 (5 bases). Germline V gene sequence: CDR1 LNHDA, CDR2 SQIVND (reference sequence). The CDR3 consists of 14 residues. Trimming removed 3 bases from V and 3 bases from J, with 11 bases in between. CDR3 region: CASSMRGDYTEAFF. Here the CDR3 DNA reads TGTGCCAGTAGTATGCGTGGGGACTACACTGAAGCTTTCTTT.

The J gene is TRBJ1-5, the V gene TRBV29-1; TRBD1 matches at 11 bases. The CDR3 is made up of 15 amino acids. The germline CDR1 and CDR2 sequences are SQVTM and ANQGSEA. V lost 0 bases, J lost 7 bases, and 5 bases stayed unmatched. DNA for the CDR3: TGCAGCGTTGAAGAGGGGACAGGGGGTAACCAGCCCCAGCATTTT. Protein: CSVEEGTGGNQPQHF. The whole variable domain, filled in from reference TRBV29-1 and TRBJ1-5, reads SAVISQKPSRDICQRGTSLTIQCQVDSQVTMMFWYRQQPGQSLTLIATANQGSEATYESGFVIDKFPISRPNLTFSTLTVSNMSPEDSSIYLCSVEEGTGGNQPQHFGDGTRLSIL.

There are many counts of this clone. The J gene is TRBJ2-1, the V gene TRBV2; TRBD1 matches 10 bases. V shed 5 bases and J 8 bases; nucleotides not matched to a gene: 9. Germline assignment: CDR1 SNHLY and CDR2 FYNNEI. The CDR3 has 15 residues. This CDR3 is CASSPLTGGIDEQFF. CDR3 coding DNA: TGTGCCAGCAGTCCACTGACAGGGGGCATAGATGAGCAGTTCTTC.

The V and J genes are TRBV5-4 and TRBJ2-7; 8 bases are shared with TRBD1. The CDR3 loop spans 14 amino acids. CDR1 SGHNT and CDR2 YYREEE come from the germline V gene (reference sequence). V lost 7 bases, J lost 5 bases, and 11 bases stayed unmatched. The CDR3 loop is CASRPRQGANEQYF. CDR3 sequence (DNA): TGTGCCAGCCGCCCCAGGCAGGGGGCTAACGAGCAGTACTTC.

In its sample, this clone was seen once. CDR3 loop: CASSPLAGHETQYF. CDR3 nucleotide sequence: TGTGCCAGTAGTCCACTAGCGGGGCATGAGACCCAGTACTTC. J is TRBJ2-5 and V is TRBV19; TRBD2 agrees at 10 bases. In germline, CDR1 is LNHDA, CDR2 SQIVND (reference sequence). The CDR3 is 14 residues long. The V gene end was trimmed by 5 bases and the J gene end by 5 bases; junction bases not matched to a gene: 5.

The chain employs TRBV9 and TRBJ2-1; 9 bases fit TRBD2. With 2 bases clipped from V and 7 bases from J, the junction kept 7 bases outside the gene matches. Germline values: CDR1 SGDLS, CDR2 YYNGEE. The CDR3 totals 15 residues. CDR3 region: CASSVGGGAANEQFF. The CDR3 coding sequence is TGTGCCAGCAGCGTTGGCGGGGGGGCGGCAAATGAGCAGTTCTTC.

The J gene is TRBJ1-2, the V gene TRBV5-4; TRBD1 matches 8 bases. This CDR3 region has 15 residues. In germline, CDR1 is SGHNT, CDR2 YYREEE (reference sequence). V lost 4 bases, J lost 7 bases, and 12 bases stayed unmatched. The CDR3 is CASSLVGQGEGGYTF. The CDR3 region has the DNA TGTGCCAGCAGCCTCGTTGGACAGGGTGAGGGTGGCTACACCTTC.

The chain has TRBV15 and TRBJ2-3, with TRBD2 identical over 12 bases. The CDR3 has 17 residues. CDR1 LNHNV and CDR2 YYDKDF come from the germline V gene (reference sequence). V lost 0 bases and J lost 4; bases outside the gene matches: 5. CDR3 residues: CATSRDPSSGGADTQYF. DNA for the CDR3: TGTGCCACCAGCAGAGATCCGTCTAGCGGGGGGGCAGATACGCAGTATTTT.

This sequence joins TRBV28 and TRBJ2-4; possibly TRBD2 for D (6 bases). The V and J ends lost 3 bases and 2 bases respectively, with 11 bases between them. There are 15 residues in the CDR3. Germline V lookup: CDR1 MDHEN, CDR2 SYDVKM. The CDR3 DNA sequence: TGTGCCAGCAGTTTTCGAGGGAGGACCAAAAACATTCAGTACTTC. Amino acid sequence: CASSFRGRTKNIQYF.

This rearrangement joins TRBV7-2 to TRBJ1-2; TRBD1 is a possible D gene (6 bases). Per the germline V gene, CDR1 is SGHTA and CDR2 is FQGNSA. The CDR3 is made up of 13 amino acids. V was shortened by 5 bases and J by 6 bases, with 13 bases between the two germline ends. The chain's CDR3 is CASSPVNRDGYTF. In DNA, the CDR3 is TGTGCCAGCAGCCCCGTGAACAGGGATGGCTACACCTTC.

V gene TRBV9 combines with J gene TRBJ2-7; a possible D gene is TRBD1 (7 bases). The CDR3 runs to 14 residues. Trimming removed 0 bases at V and 4 bases at J, with 11 bases between. Germline loops: CDR1 SGDLS, CDR2 YYNGEE. The CDR3 loop reads CASSVATGRYEQYF. The CDR3 nucleotides are TGTGCCAGCAGCGTAGCGACAGGGAGGTACGAGCAGTACTTC.

The rearrangement links TRBV10-3 to TRBJ1-6; perhaps TRBD1 as D (5 bases). Trimming removed 6 bases at V and 10 bases at J, with 10 bases between. CDR1 and CDR2 (germline): ENHRY, SYGVKD. The CDR3 spans 12 residues. The CDR3 sequence is CAIRQELSPLHF. In DNA, the CDR3 is TGTGCCATCAGACAGGAACTATCACCCCTCCACTTT.

This clone was recorded a few times. This chain links TRBV18 with TRBJ2-1; 9 bases fit TRBD1. Germline V lookup: CDR1 KGHSH, CDR2 LQKENI. This CDR3 spans 14 amino acids. Trimming removed 4 bases from V and 7 bases from J; junction bases left unmatched: 5. The CDR3 protein is CASSLRTGENEQFF. CDR3 DNA sequence: TGTGCCAGCTCACTCAGGACAGGGGAGAATGAGCAGTTCTTC.